These 32 T cell receptor beta chains originate from one sample sequenced in a study of regulatory T cells in long-lasting Graves disease. Regarding time point: newly diagnosed GD, antithyroid drugs for less than 3 months. Isolated PBMC RNA provided the starting material for the TCR library. Building of the TCR beta libraries involved iRepertoire HTBI primers and Arm-PCR of CDR3 regions. TCRdb reprocessed the multiplex PCR reads via MiXCR and lists one record per CDR3 protein. The sample records about 400,000 distinct CDR3 sequences, over 12% being singletons. These sequences were also reported in another study, on T cells in Graves' hyperthyroidism and ophthalmopathy.

The material sequenced was peripheral blood mononuclear cells (PBMCs), taken at new diagnosis, from a patient treated with antithyroid drugs. All receptors come from a woman between 35 and 50 years old with Graves disease.

Ten or more counts support this clonotype. This chain uses TRBV7-9 with TRBJ2-1; D may be TRBD1 (5 bases). This CDR3 is built from 12 residues. The V gene lost 5 bases and the J gene lost 6 bases, with 8 bases spanning the gap. Germline lookup yields CDR1 SEHNR and CDR2 FQNEAQ (reference sequence). The chain's CDR3 is CASSRQINEQFF. CDR3 nucleotides: TGTGCCAGCAGCAGACAGATCAATGAGCAGTTCTTC.

The chain employs TRBV5-6 and TRBJ2-1, with D unresolved. V dropped 0 bases and J dropped 8 bases, with 15 bases sitting between them. The CDR3 runs 15 residues. CDR1 and CDR2 from the germline V gene are SGHDT and YYEEEE. The CDR3 DNA sequence: TGTGCCAGCAGCTTGGGGGTTGGAGCTTTGTATGAGCAGTTCTTC. This sequence encodes CASSLGVGALYEQFF.

There are many counts of this clonotype. This rearrangement joins TRBV28 to TRBJ2-2; D ambiguous. V was shortened by 3 bases and J by 1 base, with 12 bases between the two germline ends. The V gene's germline CDR1 is MDHEN and CDR2 SYDVKM. The CDR3 has 16 residues. The DNA of the CDR3 is TGTGCCAGCAGTTTTCTGAGGACCGGGAACACCGGGGAGCTGTTTTTT. Translation: CASSFLRTGNTGELFF.

To note about this clonotype: This may be a read error, as it is one base from a much larger clone. CDR3: CASSPEQSYNEQYF. The CDR3 region has the DNA TGCGCCAGCAGCCCCGAGCAGAGCTACAATGAGCAGTACTTC. The chain recombines TRBV5-1 with TRBJ2-7; D not certain. The germline V gene has CDR1 SGHRS and CDR2 YFSETQ. This CDR3 contains 14 residues. The V end lost 4 bases, the J end lost 7 bases, and 18 bases lay between the germline ends.

This clonotype was detected ten times or more. This chain links TRBV18 with TRBJ2-7; either TRBD1 or TRBD2 may fit D (5 bases each). V lost 0 bases and J 3 bases, leaving 15 bases between the germline ends. Germline V gives CDR1 KGHSH, CDR2 LQKENI. CDR3 length equals 16 residues. This chain's CDR3 is CASSPPMRGINYEQYF. As DNA, the CDR3 is TGTGCCAGCTCACCACCAATGAGGGGTATAAACTACGAGCAGTACTTC.

The chain combines TRBV10-3 with TRBJ2-2; 8 bases are a match to TRBD2. This CDR3 comprises 15 residues. Germline CDR1 reads ENHRY; CDR2 reads SYGVKD. The junction had 5 bases not matched to a gene; V was cut back by 2 bases and J by 6 bases. The CDR3 DNA sequence: TGTGCCATCAGTGAGGGACTAGCACAACCCGGGGAGCTGTTTTTT. It yields the protein CAISEGLAQPGELFF.

Comments on this clonotype: A single base separates this from a much larger clone, so it may be a read error. In this CDR3 the conserved last residue, phenylalanine or tryptophan, is missing, so a read error is likely. The chain employs TRBV12-3 or TRBV12-4 and TRBJ1-2, with TRBD1 as a possible D gene (6 bases). V gave up 4 bases and J gave up 2 bases, with 14 bases separating them. The CDR3 spans 15 residues. CDR3 nucleotides: TGTGCCAGCAGTTCGTGGACAGTAGAAAACTATGGCTACACCCTC. Translated, it gives CASSSWTVENYGYTL.

This clonotype was counted many times. V and J are TRBV28 and TRBJ1-4; TRBD1 aligns across 10 bases. With 6 bases clipped from V and 7 bases from J, the junction kept 5 bases outside the gene matches. CDR3 size: 14 residues. Germline CDR1 reads MDHEN; CDR2 reads SYDVKM. CDR3 region: CASSVDRGVEKLFF. CDR3 sequence (DNA): TGTGCCAGCAGCGTGGACAGGGGGGTTGAAAAACTGTTTTTT.

The CDR3: CASSQEFSPSGESTDTQYF. CDR3 sequence (DNA): TGTGCCAGCAGCCAAGAATTTAGCCCTAGCGGGGAGAGCACAGATACGCAGTATTTT. The rearrangement uses TRBV4-2 and TRBJ2-3; 9 bases fit TRBD2. Trimming removed 0 bases from V and 0 bases from J; junction bases left unmatched: 10. The CDR3 runs 19 residues. The germline V gene encodes CDR1 LGHNA and CDR2 YNFKEQ.

This clonotype was recorded many times. The CDR3 here is CASSFGQNRLAGVTSYEQYF. The CDR3 DNA reads TGTGCCAGCAGCTTTGGACAGAATAGACTAGCGGGAGTGACGTCCTACGAGCAGTACTTC. The J gene is TRBJ2-7, the V gene TRBV11-3; 12 positions match TRBD2. The CDR3 contains 20 residues. The V gene's germline CDR1 is SGHNT and CDR2 YENEEA. V shed 3 bases and J 1 base; nucleotides not matched to a gene: 16. Filled out from reference TRBV11-3 and TRBJ2-7, the complete variable domain reads EAGVVQSPRYKIIEKKQPVAFWCNPISGHNTLYWYLQNLGQGPELLIRYENEEAVDDSQLPKDRFSAERLKGVDSTLKIQPAELGDSAVYLCASSFGQNRLAGVTSYEQYFGPGTRLTVT.

This clonotype was seen ten or more times. The V call is TRBV6-1, the J call TRBJ2-3, with 10 bases fitting TRBD1. The CDR3 is 15 residues long. CDR1 is MNHNS and CDR2 is SASEGT in the germline V gene. The junction had 5 bases not matched to a gene; V was cut back by 5 bases and J by 3 bases. In DNA, the CDR3 is TGTGCCAGCAGTCAGGGGACAGGGGCGACAGATACGCAGTATTTT. It encodes CASSQGTGATDTQYF.

The V gene is TRBV4-1, the J gene TRBJ2-7; D is unresolved. The V and J ends lost 4 bases and 4 bases respectively, with 14 bases between them. CDR3 length equals 14 residues. The germline CDR1 and CDR2 sequences are MGHRA and YSYEKL. This CDR3 reads CASSPGGGTYEQYF. CDR3 bases: TGCGCCAGCAGCCCTGGTGGTGGAACGTACGAGCAGTACTTC.

This clonotype was counted at least ten times. CDR3 coding DNA: TGTGCCAGCAGGGGGGGACAGGGAACAACTAATGAAAAACTGTTTTTT. Translation gives CASRGGQGTTNEKLFF. V and J are TRBV2 and TRBJ1-4; 9 nucleotides align to TRBD1. CDR1 is SNHLY and CDR2 is FYNNEI in the germline V gene. The junction had 5 bases not matched to a gene; V was cut back by 6 bases and J by 0 bases. This CDR3 spans 16 amino acids.

This clonotype was counted many times. The chain recombines TRBV28 with TRBJ2-7; D is perhaps TRBD1 (6 bases). The CDR3 has 13 residues. V was cut by 2 bases and J by 3 bases, with 8 bases left in between. Per the germline V gene, CDR1 is MDHEN and CDR2 is SYDVKM. In DNA form, the CDR3 reads TGTGCCAGCAGTTTAGCAGGGGACTACGAGCAGTACTTC. Encoded protein: CASSLAGDYEQYF.

In this sample, this clonotype turned up many times. The chain recombines TRBV29-1 with TRBJ2-3; D possibly corresponds to TRBD1 (6 bases). In germline, CDR1 is SQVTM, CDR2 ANQGSEA. V was clipped by 7 bases and J by 3 bases, with 17 bases between them. The CDR3 is 14 amino acids. The CDR3 region has the DNA TGCAGCGACCGCAGGGGTTTGAGTACAGATACGCAGTATTTT. Translating it yields CSDRRGLSTDTQYF.

This clonotype was recorded at least ten times. The genes are TRBV28 and TRBJ1-2, with TRBD1 identical over 7 bases. Germline CDR1 and CDR2: MDHEN and SYDVKM. V shed 6 bases, J shed 4 bases, and the junction held 8 bases outside the gene matches. CDR3 length: 14 amino acids. CDR3 DNA: TGTGCCAGCAGGGGTACGACAGGGACCTATGGCTACACCTTC. It translates to CASRGTTGTYGYTF.

At least ten counts were recorded for this clonotype. The chain has TRBV6-2 or TRBV6-3 and TRBJ2-7; D is possibly TRBD1 or TRBD2 (5 bases each). Germline V gene sequence: CDR1 MNHEY, CDR2 SVGEGT. The germline V and J ends were trimmed by 8 bases and 3 bases, with 14 bases remaining between them. The CDR3 sequence is 13 residues long. CDR3 in amino acids: CASLEWGSYEQYF. The DNA of the CDR3 is TGTGCCAGCCTCGAGTGGGGGAGCTACGAGCAGTACTTC.

This clonotype was observed once. This sequence joins TRBV4-1 and TRBJ2-5, with a weak D call TRBD2 (6 bases). Per germline, CDR1 MGHRA and CDR2 YSYEKL. V was pared by 0 bases and J by 1 base, with 9 bases between. This CDR3 comprises 15 residues. DNA of the CDR3: TGCGCCAGCAGCCAAGATCCGGGACTCCAAGAGACCCAGTACTTC. Its translation: CASSQDPGLQETQYF.

This clonotype was counted ten times or more. The chain uses TRBV28 and TRBJ2-1; TRBD1 is a possible D gene (5 bases). V was clipped by 3 bases and J by 0 bases, with 9 bases between them. CDR1 and CDR2 from the germline V gene are MDHEN and SYDVKM. The CDR3 has 15 residues. The CDR3 bases are TGTGCCAGCAGTTTTCCGACAGACTCCTACAATGAGCAGTTCTTC. It is translated as CASSFPTDSYNEQFF.

Only a few counts were recorded for this clonotype. The chain employs TRBV10-1 and TRBJ2-5; D might be TRBD2 (6 bases). The CDR3 consists of 14 residues. Germline V gene data show CDR1 as WNHNN and CDR2 as SYGVQD (reference sequence). V lost 5 bases, J lost 3 bases, and 13 bases lay in between. The CDR3 DNA follows: TGCGCCAGCAGTCCTCCCGGGAGTAAAGAGACCCAGTACTTC. Translation gives CASSPPGSKETQYF.

This clonotype was counted between two and nine times. CDR3 coding DNA: TGTGCCAGCAGCCCGAGCGGACAGTCGGGGGAGCAGTACTTC. Its protein product is CASSPSGQSGEQYF. This chain connects TRBV9 to TRBJ2-7; maybe TRBD1 (6 bases). V gave up 4 bases and J gave up 7 bases, with 18 bases separating them. CDR1 is SGDLS and CDR2 is YYNGEE in the germline V gene. CDR3 length: 14 residues.

On this clonotype itself: This may arise from a read error, as a much more abundant clone is one base away. V gene TRBV12-3 or TRBV12-4 combines with J gene TRBJ1-2; D not resolved. This CDR3 region has 13 residues. The CDR3 nucleotides are TGTGCCAGCAGTTTGAGTCGGCACGATGGCTACGCCTTC. It translates to CASSLSRHDGYAF.

V and J are TRBV14 and TRBJ2-7; 12 nucleotides align to TRBD2. J was trimmed by 6 bases and V by 5 bases; bases with no gene match: 20. Germline CDR1 is SGHDN and CDR2 is FVKESK. This CDR3 has 19 residues. The CDR3 DNA reads TGTGCCAGCAGCGACCGAAGTACTAGCGGGAGGCAGGGTAGGACCGAGCAGTACTTC. Translation: CASSDRSTSGRQGRTEQYF.

This clonotype has a count of ten or more. The CDR3 DNA sequence: TGCAGTGCTAGGATGGGAGGGGGTTTCAATCAGCCCCAGCATTTT. Its protein is CSARMGGGFNQPQHF. The V and J genes are TRBV20-1 and TRBJ1-5; TRBD1 is a possible D gene (6 bases). The CDR3 covers 15 residues. CDR1 and CDR2 from the germline V gene are DFQATT and SNEGSKA (reference sequence). Trimming shortened V by 3 bases and J by 3 bases, and 15 bases separated the two germline ends.

V gene TRBV20-1 combines with J gene TRBJ2-3, with 11 bases fitting TRBD2. The trim removed 6 bases at V and 2 bases at J, leaving 4 bases unmatched. Germline lookup yields CDR1 DFQATT and CDR2 SNEGSKA (reference sequence). There are 14 residues in the CDR3. The CDR3 region is CSAPLAGATDTQYF. CDR3 nucleotides: TGCAGTGCCCCACTAGCGGGAGCCACAGATACGCAGTATTTT.

The rearrangement joins TRBV3-1 to TRBJ1-5; TRBD1 matches 8 bases. CDR1 is LGHDT, CDR2 YNNKEL, per germline (reference sequence). The CDR3 has 15 residues. The V and J ends lost 1 base and 7 bases, in that order; junction bases with no gene match: 6. CDR3 sequence: CASSQGVAGGQPQHF. CDR3 coding DNA: TGTGCCAGCAGCCAAGGCGTGGCAGGGGGCCAGCCCCAGCATTTT.

This chain joins TRBV12-3 or TRBV12-4 and TRBJ2-2; 11 positions match TRBD2. The CDR3 has 13 residues. With V trimmed by 4 bases and J by 8 bases, 0 bases remained unmatched. For the CDR3, the DNA is TGTGCCAGCAGTTCTAGCGGGAGGGGGGAGCTGTTTTTT. Encoded protein: CASSSSGRGELFF.

This clonotype was seen many times. J is TRBJ1-1 and V is TRBV12-3 or TRBV12-4; unclear D gene. The CDR3 sequence is 14 residues long. Deletions cut 7 bases from V and 0 bases from J, with 12 bases between. CDR3 sequence reads: CASKVGEMNTEAFF. DNA for the CDR3: TGTGCCAGCAAGGTGGGCGAAATGAACACTGAAGCTTTCTTT.

For this clonotype: Since a much larger clone is just one base distant, this may be a read error. The CDR3 reads CASIVTGDLNTEAFF. In DNA, the CDR3 is TGTGCCAGCATTGTTACAGGGGACCTGAACACTGAAGCTTTCTTT. The chain has TRBV28 and TRBJ1-1; TRBD1 agrees at 7 bases. Germline trimming cut 7 bases from V and 0 bases from J; bases unmatched to any gene: 8. The CDR3 covers 15 residues. Germline loops: CDR1 MDHEN, CDR2 SYDVKM.

This clonotype was observed a handful of times. The V call is TRBV11-3, the J call TRBJ2-3; 12 bases agree with TRBD2. J gave up 5 bases and V 5 bases, and 5 bases lay outside the gene matches. CDR1 and CDR2 (germline): SGHNT, YENEEA. The CDR3 is 15 residues long. The CDR3 region has the DNA TGTGCCAGCAGCCCCGGACTAGCGGGATTAGATACGCAGTATTTT. Translating gives CASSPGLAGLDTQYF.

This clonotype has a count of ten or more. The gene calls are TRBV18 and TRBJ2-3; D is unresolved. CDR1 is KGHSH, CDR2 LQKENI, per germline. Trimming took 3 bases from V and 4 from J, leaving 8 bases between them. CDR3 length: 13 residues. The CDR3 loop is CASSPAEADTQYF. CDR3 nucleotide sequence: TGTGCCAGCTCACCGGCCGAGGCAGATACGCAGTATTTT.

Ten or more counts support this clonotype. The genes are TRBV27 and TRBJ1-3; D gene unclear. The V and J ends lost 8 bases and 0 bases respectively, with 8 bases between them. Germline V gives CDR1 MNHEY, CDR2 SMNVEV (reference sequence). The CDR3 is 13 residues long. The CDR3, as DNA: TGTGCCAGCCGATTGACCTCTGGAAACACCATATATTTT. Translated: CASRLTSGNTIYF.